What follows are 7 T cell receptor beta chains derived from one specimen sequenced in a study of cytomegalovirus exposure and HLA in healthy donors. PCR amplification relied on 60 Vbeta primers (plus 13 Jbeta primers). Clones were read by immunoSEQ multiplex PCR, and TCRdb kept only the in-frame ones, dropping some. The top ten clones hold more than 7.5% of a sample with tens of thousands of clones, approximately 86% of them seen once. Material for sequencing was PBMCs. These receptors all stem from a woman between 35 and 50 years old in good health and CMV-seropositive.

The V and J genes are TRBV6-1 and TRBJ1-5; the D is unclear. The V gene lost 7 bases and the J gene lost 5 bases, with 12 bases spanning the gap. CDR3 size: 13 residues. Germline V CDR1 and CDR2: MNHNS, SASEGT. The CDR3 sequence is CASTFGEDQPQHF. For the CDR3, the DNA is TGTGCCAGCACCTTCGGGGAGGATCAGCCCCAGCATTTT.

This clone was counted once. This chain links TRBV30 with TRBJ2-7; 7 nucleotides agree with TRBD1. CDR1 GTSNPN and CDR2 SVGIG come from the germline V gene (reference sequence). The J segment lost 0 bases and the V segment lost 1 base, leaving 0 bases of the junction unmatched. There are 13 residues in the CDR3. The CDR3 loop is CAWSGDSSYEQYF. CDR3 bases: TGTGCCTGGAGTGGGGACAGCTCCTACGAGCAGTACTTC.

The chain employs TRBV10-1 and TRBJ1-2; TRBD1 matches at 7 bases. The germline V gene has CDR1 WNHNN and CDR2 SYGVQD (reference sequence). Unmatched junction bases numbered 3, after V lost 4 bases and J lost 4 bases. The CDR3 is 13 amino acids. CDR3 residues: CASSVYRGYGYTF. Written as DNA, the CDR3 is TGCGCCAGCAGTGTATACAGGGGCTATGGCTACACCTTC.

The V gene is TRBV27, the J gene TRBJ2-7; a weak D match, TRBD2 (5 bases). Germline CDR1 and CDR2: MNHEY and SMNVEV (reference sequence). The CDR3 spans 13 residues. V was pared by 2 bases and J by 3 bases, with 8 bases between. CDR3 nucleotides: TGTGCCAGCAGTTTACGGGAAGGCTACGAGCAGTACTTC. It yields the protein CASSLREGYEQYF.

The chain links TRBV6-4 to TRBJ2-3, with TRBD1 identical over 8 bases. Per germline, CDR1 MRHNA and CDR2 SNTAGT. This CDR3 is 13 amino acids long. Trimming removed 3 bases from V and 7 bases from J; junction bases left unmatched: 3. CDR3: CASSEDRGNTQYF. CDR3 coding DNA: TGTGCCAGCAGTGAAGACAGGGGTAATACGCAGTATTTT.

The chain recombines TRBV2 with TRBJ2-7; 12 nucleotides agree with TRBD2. J lost 0 bases, V lost 5 bases, and 5 bases had no gene match. The CDR3 contains 16 residues. Germline values: CDR1 SNHLY, CDR2 FYNNEI. The CDR3 DNA follows: TGTGCCAGCAGTAGGACTAGCGGGACAAGCTCCTACGAGCAGTACTTC. Amino acids: CASSRTSGTSSYEQYF.

The V and J genes are TRBV7-9 and TRBJ1-2, with a weak D call TRBD1 (5 bases). Trimming left V 4 bases short and J 7 bases short, with 7 bases between. There are 11 residues in the CDR3. CDR1 is SEHNR and CDR2 is FQNEAQ in the germline V gene (reference sequence). The CDR3: CASSSGIGYTF. As DNA, the CDR3 is TGTGCCAGCAGCTCAGGGATTGGCTACACCTTC.